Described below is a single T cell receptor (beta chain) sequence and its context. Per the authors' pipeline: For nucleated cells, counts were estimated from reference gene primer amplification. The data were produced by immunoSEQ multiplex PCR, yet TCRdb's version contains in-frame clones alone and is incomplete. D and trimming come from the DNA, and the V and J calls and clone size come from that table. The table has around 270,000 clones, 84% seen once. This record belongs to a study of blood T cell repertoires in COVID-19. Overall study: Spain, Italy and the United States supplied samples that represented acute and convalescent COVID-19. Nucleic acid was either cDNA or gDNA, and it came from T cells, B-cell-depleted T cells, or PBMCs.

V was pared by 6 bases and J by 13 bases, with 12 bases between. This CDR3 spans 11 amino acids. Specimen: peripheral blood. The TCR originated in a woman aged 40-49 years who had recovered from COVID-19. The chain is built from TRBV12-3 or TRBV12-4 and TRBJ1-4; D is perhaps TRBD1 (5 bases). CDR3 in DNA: TGTGCCAGCAGCCTAGGGGCACTACTGTTTTTT. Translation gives CASSLGALLFF.